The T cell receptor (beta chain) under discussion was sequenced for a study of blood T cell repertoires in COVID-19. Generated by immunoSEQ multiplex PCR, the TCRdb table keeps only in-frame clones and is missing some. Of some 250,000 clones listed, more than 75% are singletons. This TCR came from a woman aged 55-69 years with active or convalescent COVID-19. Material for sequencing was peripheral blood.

In nucleotides, the CDR3 is TGTGCCAGCAGTTACTCGTCCGGGACTCTGTCCCAGTACTTC. It yields the protein CASSYSSGTLSQYF. This sequence joins TRBV6-2 or TRBV6-3 and TRBJ2-5; TRBD2 is a possible D gene (6 bases). CDR3 length: 14 amino acids. Germline V gene lookup returns CDR1 MNHEY and CDR2 SVGEGT. V shed 0 bases and J shed 9 bases, with 14 bases lying between them.